The TCR beta chain under discussion was sequenced for a study of T-cell reconstitution after alpha-beta-depleted transplantation in children. The study's findings and limits: One year after transplant, T-cell counts and diversity came mostly from newly produced T cells. There were some patients whose high TCRbeta diversity at day 60 came from surviving recipient T cells and thymic progenitors. Roughly two months post-transplant, alpha-beta T cells reportedly originated from several hundred graft clones that had expanded.

This sample's TCRbeta library carried unique molecular identifier barcodes. Via MiXCR, TCRdb re-called the PCR reads, giving one row per CDR3 protein. The sample lists about 460,000 distinct CDR3 sequences, approximately 10% occurring once. As regards this clonotype: Antigen unknown.

Germline CDR1 SGHDT, CDR2 YYEEEE. The CDR3 totals 12 residues. V lost 3 bases and J lost 8, with 11 bases in between. The sequenced sample was PBMCs, obtained before TCRalphabeta/CD19-depleted stem cell transplant. This rearrangement joins TRBV5-6 to TRBJ2-5; D might be TRBD2 (6 bases). This receptor was taken from a child aged 2-15 years with inherited bone marrow failure, due to receive a stem cell transplant. The CDR3 DNA reads TGTGCCAGCAGCTGGGGGGACGGTACCCAGTACTTC. Amino acids: CASSWGDGTQYF. Together with reference TRBV5-6 and TRBJ2-5, the CDR3 gives the full variable domain: DAGVTQSPTHLIKTRGQQVTLRCSPKSGHDTVSWYQQALGQGPQFIFQYYEEEERQRGNFPDRFSGHQFPNYSSELNVNALLLGDSALYLCASSWGDGTQYFGPGTRLLVL.